The 8 T cell receptor beta chains listed next were all sequenced from one sample in a study of blood T cell repertoires in COVID-19. Here immunoSEQ multiplex PCR was the method, and the copy in TCRdb shows in-frame clones only, minus some. The repertoire holds about 70,000 clones, 75% to 90% seen once, with around 12% in the top ten. The sequenced sample was peripheral blood. Receptor source: a human donor in a cohort sampled during active COVID-19.

The rearrangement links TRBV7-2 to TRBJ2-3; the D gene is possibly TRBD2 (6 bases). Per the germline V gene, CDR1 is SGHTA and CDR2 is FQGNSA. The CDR3 is 14 residues long. V was clipped by 3 bases and J by 2 bases, with 9 bases between them. CDR3 coding DNA: TGTGCCAGCAGCTTTAGCGGCCCCACAGATACGCAGTATTTT. Amino acid sequence: CASSFSGPTDTQYF.

The genes are TRBV18 and TRBJ1-2; 8 bases are shared with TRBD1. The CDR3 consists of 16 residues. Trimming cost V 9 bases and J 3 bases; bases outside gene matches: 15. CDR1 and CDR2 from the germline V gene are KGHSH and LQKENI. The CDR3 DNA reads as TGTGCCAGTCAACCAGCAGGGACAGGAGGTCACTATGGCTACACCTTC. Its protein product is CASQPAGTGGHYGYTF.

The chain employs TRBV30 and TRBJ1-2; TRBD1 aligns across 7 bases. V gave up 3 bases and J gave up 1 base; unmatched junction bases: 5. This CDR3 is 14 amino acids long. Germline-derived CDR1 and CDR2 are GTSNPN and SVGIG (reference sequence). Here the CDR3 DNA reads TGTGCCTGGAGAGGGGACAGTATTAACTATGGCTACACCTTC. Its protein product is CAWRGDSINYGYTF.

The chain is built from TRBV12-3 or TRBV12-4 and TRBJ2-7, with TRBD1 matching 8 bases. Trimming removed 6 bases from V and 4 bases from J; junction bases left unmatched: 5. The CDR3 consists of 13 residues. CDR3 loop: CASSPQGAYEQYF. Written as DNA, the CDR3 is TGTGCCAGCAGCCCCCAGGGGGCTTACGAGCAGTACTTC.

As regards this clone: Other DNA sequences in this specimen translate into the identical CDR3. This sequence joins TRBV18 and TRBJ2-7; D not certain. Germline CDR1 and CDR2: KGHSH and LQKENI. Between the trimmed V and J ends, which lost 3 bases and 2 bases, there was a span of 8 bases. The CDR3 length is 13 residues. CDR3 residues: CASSPGQTYEQYF. The CDR3 DNA is TGTGCCAGCTCACCTGGGCAGACCTACGAGCAGTACTTC.

This chain uses TRBV2 with TRBJ2-2; 11 bases are shared with TRBD2. J gave up 4 bases and V 4 bases, and 2 bases lay outside the gene matches. Germline V gives CDR1 SNHLY, CDR2 FYNNEI. The CDR3 contains 15 residues. The CDR3 loop reads CASSASGGTTGELFF. The DNA of the CDR3 is TGTGCCAGCAGTGCTAGCGGGGGGACCACCGGGGAGCTGTTTTTT.

The chain is built from TRBV11-2 and TRBJ2-7, with 8 positions matching TRBD2. J was trimmed by 7 bases and V by 5 bases; bases with no gene match: 10. Germline CDR1 reads SGHAT; CDR2 reads FQNNGV. This CDR3 comprises 14 residues. The CDR3 loop is CASSGGRGGREQYF. CDR3 sequence (DNA): TGTGCCAGCAGCGGAGGACGGGGGGGCCGGGAGCAGTACTTC.

Concerning this clone itself: The junction departs from the called germline gene at one end, perhaps through a read error. The V gene is TRBV18, the J gene TRBJ1-1, with 8 bases matching TRBD1. CDR3 length: 15 residues. Germline V lookup: CDR1 KGHSH, CDR2 LQKENI. The CDR3 DNA is TGTGCCAGCTCCCCACGGACAGGGATAAACACTGAAGCTTTCTTT. Amino acid sequence: CASSPRTGINTEAFF.